These T cell receptor beta chains were read from a single sample in a study of shared clonotypes between healthy human individuals. Clones were read by immunoSEQ multiplex PCR, and TCRdb kept only the in-frame ones, dropping some. The table has hundreds of thousands of clones, around 92% seen once; the top ten hold about 25%. The sample consisted of naive CD8+ T cells sorted from blood. The receptors here all came from a man aged 25 to 40 in good health. Each CDR3 is given with its conserved first and last residue. Fields, in order: D gene, V gene, clone size, J gene, CDR3 DNA, CDR3 protein. D genes are given only for firm matches. The size entry is marked missing in some rows and otherwise reads once, few, many or a size class.

>TRBD2|TRBV7-8|.|TRBJ2-1
TGTGCCAGCAGCTTAGGACCCCGGCGGGAGAGGTCCTACAATGAGCAGTTCTTC
CASSLGPRRERSYNEQFF
>.|TRBV6-1|.|TRBJ2-1
TGTGCCAGCAGTGAAGGGAGGAACAATGAGCAGTTCTTC
CASSEGRNNEQFF
>.|TRBV2|.|TRBJ2-1
TGTGCCTTACGGCGGAGTTCCTACAATGAGCAGTTCTTC
CALRRSSYNEQFF
>.|TRBV27|.|TRBJ1-4
TGTGCCAGCAGTTTATCGTCGCCAGGTGTTAGCGCTAATGAAAAACTGTTTTTT
CASSLSSPGVSANEKLFF
>TRBD1|TRBV9|.|TRBJ1-2
TGTGCCAGCAGCCCTCAACCGCCGGGACAGGGTTTTGGAGGCTACACCTTC
CASSPQPPGQGFGGYTF
>TRBD1|TRBV6-5|.|TRBJ1-5
TGTGCCAGCAGTAGGGCCAGGGGGAGCAATCAGCCCCAGCATTTT
CASSRARGSNQPQHF
>TRBD2|TRBV6-6|once|TRBJ2-1
TGTGCCAGCAGTTATGAGACTAGCGGCGATGAGCAGTTCTTC
CASSYETSGDEQFF
>TRBD1|TRBV19|.|TRBJ1-4
TGTGCCAGTAGCCACTCGCATATTTGGGACAGGGGTGTTTATGAAAAACTGTTTTTT
CASSHSHIWDRGVYEKLFF
>TRBD1|TRBV4-3|.|TRBJ1-1
TGCGCCAGCAGCCAAGATAGGGGGACAGGGCTTGGTGACACTGAAGCTTTCTTT
CASSQDRGTGLGDTEAFF
>.|TRBV6-5|.|TRBJ1-1
TGTGCCAGCAAACAGACAGTGAACACTGAAGCTTTCTTT
CASKQTVNTEAFF
>TRBD2|TRBV7-2|.|TRBJ2-7
TGTGCCAGCAGTCGGGAGGGGAGGGACGAGCAGTACTTC
CASSREGRDEQYF
>.|TRBV7-7|.|TRBJ2-1
TGTGCCAGCAGCTCGGATAGCGGCAGCTCCTACAATGAGCAGTTCTTC
CASSSDSGSSYNEQFF
>.|TRBV5-8|.|TRBJ1-1
TGTGCCAGCAGCTTGGAAGCACTTTCGAGGGACACTGAAGCTTTCTTT
CASSLEALSRDTEAFF
>.|TRBV15|.|TRBJ1-5
TGTGCCACCAGCCAGACGGGGCAGGGGTTAATTCAGGATCAGCCCCAGCATTTT
CATSQTGQGLIQDQPQHF
>TRBD1|TRBV6-1|.|TRBJ1-5
TGTGCCAGCAGCCTACAGGGGGCGGCTCAGCCCCAGCATTTT
CASSLQGAAQPQHF
>.|TRBV28|.|TRBJ2-7
TGTGCCAGCAGTTTATGGGACAGCTCCTACGAGCAGTACTTC
CASSLWDSSYEQYF
>.|TRBV30|once|TRBJ2-1
TGTGCCTGGAGCGCCCCCCGGGCCACAGGGGAGCAGTTCTTC
CAWSAPRATGEQFF
>.|TRBV11-2|.|TRBJ2-1
TGTGCCAGCAGCTTAGCTTACAGTCTAGGGGTGGTATACAATGAGCAGTTCTTC
CASSLAYSLGVVYNEQFF
>.|TRBV6-5|.|TRBJ1-1
TGTGCCAGCAGTCGGACCGAGAACACTGAAGCTTTCTTT
CASSRTENTEAFF
>.|TRBV27|few|TRBJ2-3
TGTGCCAGCAGTTTATCGGGCACAGATACGCAGTATTTT
CASSLSGTDTQYF
>.|TRBV7-9|.|TRBJ1-2
TGTGCCAGCAGCCTGGGGACCCTCGGAGCTAACTATGGCTACACCTTC
CASSLGTLGANYGYTF
>TRBD1|TRBV7-9|.|TRBJ1-2
TGTGCCAGCAGCTTGACAGGGGGCATCGGCTACACCTTC
CASSLTGGIGYTF
>.|TRBV15|.|TRBJ2-2
TGTGCCACCAGCAGGGGTCGTGAAACCGGGGAGCTGTTTTTT
CATSRGRETGELFF
>TRBD1|TRBV28|.|TRBJ2-3
TGTGCCAGCAGTTCAGACAGGGCTGGCACAGATACGCAGTATTTT
CASSSDRAGTDTQYF
>.|TRBV7-6|.|TRBJ2-1
TGTGCCAGCAGCTTAGTCGGGAGTGAGCAGTTCTTC
CASSLVGSEQFF
>.|TRBV6-1|.|TRBJ2-7
TGTGCCAGCAGAAAGACACACCTGCGTGAGCAGTACTTC
CASRKTHLREQYF
>.|TRBV5-1|.|TRBJ2-7
TGCGCCAGCAGCTTGGGGACTACAAGCTCGGGGGAGCAGTACTTC
CASSLGTTSSGEQYF